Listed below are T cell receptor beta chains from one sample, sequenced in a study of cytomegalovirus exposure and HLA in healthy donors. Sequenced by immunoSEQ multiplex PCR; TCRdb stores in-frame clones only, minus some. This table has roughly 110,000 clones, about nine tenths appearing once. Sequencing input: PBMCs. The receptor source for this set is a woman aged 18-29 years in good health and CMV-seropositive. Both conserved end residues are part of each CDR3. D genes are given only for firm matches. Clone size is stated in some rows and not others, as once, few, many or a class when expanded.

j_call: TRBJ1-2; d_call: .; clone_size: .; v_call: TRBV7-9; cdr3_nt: TGTGCCAGCAGCTTATTGATGTTTGACAGCTCTCCGCTCTATGGCTACACCTTC; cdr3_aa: CASSLLMFDSSPLYGYTF
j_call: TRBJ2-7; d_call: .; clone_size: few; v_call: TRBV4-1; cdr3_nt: TGCGCCAGCAGCCAAGATACGTCCTCTATAACCAACGAGCAGTACTTC; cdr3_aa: CASSQDTSSITNEQYF
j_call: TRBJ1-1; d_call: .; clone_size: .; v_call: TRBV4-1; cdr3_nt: TGCGCCAGCAGCCAGCCAGGGGTCGCTGAAGCTTTCTTT; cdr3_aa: CASSQPGVAEAFF
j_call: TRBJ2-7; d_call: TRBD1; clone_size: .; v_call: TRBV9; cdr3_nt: TGTGCCAGCAGCGCGCCGGGACAGGGGACTCCTCCCTACGAGCAGTACTTC; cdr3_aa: CASSAPGQGTPPYEQYF
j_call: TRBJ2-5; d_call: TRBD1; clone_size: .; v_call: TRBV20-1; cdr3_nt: TGCAGTGCTATTAAGGGGGCGCCCCAGTACTTC; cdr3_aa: CSAIKGAPQYF
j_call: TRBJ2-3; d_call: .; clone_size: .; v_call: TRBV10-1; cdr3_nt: TGCGCCAGCAGTGAGTCAGGCAGGGGCACAGATACGCAGTATTTT; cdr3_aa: CASSESGRGTDTQYF
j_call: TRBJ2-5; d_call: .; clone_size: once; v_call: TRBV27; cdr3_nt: TGTGCCAGCAGTTTATATAGTGGGGGAGGCCAAGAGACCCAGTACTTC; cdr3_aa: CASSLYSGGGQETQYF
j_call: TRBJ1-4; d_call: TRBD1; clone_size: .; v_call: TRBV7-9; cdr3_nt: TGTGCCAGCAGCCCCCCCCAATCAGGGGGTGATGAAAAACTGTTTTTT; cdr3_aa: CASSPPQSGGDEKLFF
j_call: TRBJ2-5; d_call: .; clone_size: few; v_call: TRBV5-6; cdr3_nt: TGTGCCAGCAGCCACAGGGACCAAGAGACCCAGTACTTC; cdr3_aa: CASSHRDQETQYF
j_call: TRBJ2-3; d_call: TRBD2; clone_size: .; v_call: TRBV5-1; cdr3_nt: TGCGCCAGCGAGACTAGCGGGGGGTTCACAGATACGCAGTATTTT; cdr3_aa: CASETSGGFTDTQYF
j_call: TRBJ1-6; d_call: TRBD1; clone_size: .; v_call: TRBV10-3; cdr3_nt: TGTGCCATCAGTGAGGCGACGAACAGGGGCAGGGCCTATAATTCACCCCTCCACTTT; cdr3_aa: CAISEATNRGRAYNSPLHF
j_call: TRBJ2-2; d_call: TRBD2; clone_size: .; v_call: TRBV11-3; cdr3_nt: TGTGCCAGCAGCTTAGGGACTAGCAACACCGGGGAGCTGTTTTTT; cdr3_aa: CASSLGTSNTGELFF